Below, 32 T cell receptor beta chains from the same sample are listed, as sequenced in a study of CD8+ T cells in alopecia areata. Extraction of RNA preceded its reverse transcription into cDNA, which served as the sequencing template. This table comes from immunoSEQ multiplex PCR, and its TCRdb copy is limited to in-frame clones, with some not included. The sample comprises under 350,000 clones, roughly 50% of which are singletons, and around 1.7% rests with the top ten. Specified treatment: oral pan-JAK inhibitor, 5-10 mg twice daily. The sample was CD4+ T cells sorted from blood, taken at week 24, from a patient treated with tofacitinib. Receptor source: a human donor with alopecia areata.

This chain uses TRBV7-2 with TRBJ2-5; D may be TRBD2 (6 bases). The ends were cut back, 1 base at V and 9 bases at J, with 12 bases in the middle. This CDR3 is built from 13 residues. Germline V CDR1 and CDR2: SGHTA, FQGNSA. The chain's CDR3 is CASSLGRAEAQYF. In nucleotides, the CDR3 is TGTGCCAGCAGCTTAGGGAGGGCGGAGGCCCAGTACTTC. Using reference TRBV7-2 and TRBJ2-5 for the parts outside the CDR3, the full variable domain is GAGVSQSPSNKVTEKGKDVELRCDPISGHTALYWYRQSLGQGLEFLIYFQGNSAPDKSGLPSDRFSAERTGGSVSTLTIQRTQQEDSAVYLCASSLGRAEAQYFGPGTRLLVL.

The rearrangement links TRBV4-1 to TRBJ2-5, with 12 nucleotides matching TRBD2. CDR1 is MGHRA and CDR2 is YSYEKL in the germline V gene. The CDR3 totals 15 residues. Trimming at V came to 5 bases and at J to 5 bases, leaving 6 bases not matched to a gene. This chain's CDR3 is CASSNRLAGVETQYF. In DNA, the CDR3 is TGCGCCAGCAGCAACCGACTAGCGGGAGTGGAGACCCAGTACTTC.

This clone turned up a few times. This chain links TRBV9 with TRBJ2-3; TRBD2 agrees at 10 bases. CDR3 size: 15 residues. With 1 base clipped from V and 4 bases from J, the junction kept 3 bases outside the gene matches. The germline CDR1 and CDR2 sequences are SGDLS and YYNGEE. In DNA, the CDR3 is TGTGCCAGCAGCGTAAGCGGGGGGGCGCCAGATACGCAGTATTTT. Its translation is CASSVSGGAPDTQYF.

V usage is TRBV29-1 and J usage is TRBJ1-5, with 10 bases fitting TRBD1. Germline values: CDR1 SQVTM, CDR2 ANQGSEA. The CDR3 totals 15 residues. Trimming cost V 4 bases and J 9 bases; bases outside gene matches: 12. CDR3 bases: TGCAGCGTTGGCTTTGGGACAGGGGCTCATGGGCCCCAGCATTTT. It encodes CSVGFGTGAHGPQHF.

V usage is TRBV6-5 and J usage is TRBJ2-7; D might be TRBD2 (5 bases). V gave up 3 bases and J gave up 2 bases, with 14 bases separating them. The length of the CDR3 is 15 residues. Germline V CDR1 and CDR2: MNHEY, SVGAGI. CDR3 sequence (DNA): TGTGCCAGCAGTTATAGTCAATGGGAGCCCTACGAGCAGTACTTC. Residues: CASSYSQWEPYEQYF.

This chain links TRBV30 with TRBJ1-2; the D is unclear. Trimming removed 4 bases from V and 8 bases from J, with 17 bases in between. The CDR3 sequence is 13 residues long. In germline, CDR1 is GTSNPN, CDR2 SVGIG (reference sequence). The DNA for the CDR3 is TGTGCCTGGAACCCCAACGGCGGAGGAGGCTACACCTTC. Translation: CAWNPNGGGGYTF.

This clone came up a few times. This chain connects TRBV29-1 to TRBJ1-2; D is unresolved. This CDR3 has 12 residues. The V end was cut by 7 bases, the J end by 3 bases, with 12 bases between. CDR1 is SQVTM and CDR2 is ANQGSEA in the germline V gene. The CDR3 DNA reads as TGCAGCGCAACCACAGATTACTATGGCTACACCTTC. This codes for CSATTDYYGYTF. Full variable domain (rest looked up from reference TRBV29-1 and TRBJ1-2): SAVISQKPSRDICQRGTSLTIQCQVDSQVTMMFWYRQQPGQSLTLIATANQGSEATYESGFVIDKFPISRPNLTFSTLTVSNMSPEDSSIYLCSATTDYYGYTFGSGTRLTVV.

This clone was observed a handful of times. The genes are TRBV11-1 and TRBJ1-1; D unclear. Germline loops: CDR1 SGHAT, CDR2 FQDESV (reference sequence). CDR3 length: 17 residues. Trimming took 2 bases from V and 0 from J, leaving 16 bases between them. Here the CDR3 DNA reads TGTGCCAGCAGCTTACGGCCAAGTCGGGGTATGAACACTGAAGCTTTCTTT. Translating gives CASSLRPSRGMNTEAFF. Using reference TRBV11-1 and TRBJ1-1 for the parts outside the CDR3, the full variable domain is EAEVAQSPRYKITEKSQAVAFWCDPISGHATLYWYRQILGQGPELLVQFQDESVVDDSQLPKDRFSAERLKGVDSTLKIQPAELGDSAMYLCASSLRPSRGMNTEAFFGQGTRLTVV.

The genes are TRBV11-1 and TRBJ2-3; 7 nucleotides line up with TRBD1. The V and J ends lost 5 bases and 1 base, in that order; junction bases with no gene match: 9. CDR3 length: 16 amino acids. CDR1 and CDR2 (germline): SGHAT, FQDESV (reference sequence). Here the CDR3 reads CASSPQDRLGTDTQYF. The DNA for the CDR3 is TGTGCCAGCAGCCCCCAGGACAGGCTGGGCACAGATACGCAGTATTTT.

This clone was seen only a few times. The chain uses TRBV5-6 and TRBJ1-1; no definite D call. This CDR3 is 12 amino acids long. Per the germline V gene, CDR1 is SGHDT and CDR2 is YYEEEE. Trimming cost V 5 bases and J 1 base, with 6 bases left between them. The CDR3 nucleotides are TGTGCCAGCAGTATGCCGAACACTGAAGCTTTCTTT. Protein: CASSMPNTEAFF.

J is TRBJ1-2 and V is TRBV14; 8 positions match TRBD1. The germline CDR1 and CDR2 sequences are SGHDN and FVKESK. The J segment lost 3 bases and the V segment lost 1 base, leaving 7 bases of the junction unmatched. CDR3 size: 16 residues. The CDR3: CASSQVGQGRDYGYTF. The DNA for the CDR3 is TGTGCCAGCAGCCAAGTTGGACAGGGTCGTGACTATGGCTACACCTTC.

This clone has just a few counts. The rearrangement links TRBV18 to TRBJ1-1; D may be TRBD1 (6 bases). Germline V gene lookup returns CDR1 KGHSH and CDR2 LQKENI. The CDR3 is 15 amino acids. Trimming removed 5 bases at V and 0 bases at J, with 13 bases between. The DNA of the CDR3 is TGTGCCAGCTCAGCAAGGGGGGACCTGAACACTGAAGCTTTCTTT. The encoded protein is CASSARGDLNTEAFF.

The chain joins TRBV29-1 to TRBJ1-5; D gene unclear. The CDR3 runs to 12 residues. The V gene's germline CDR1 is SQVTM and CDR2 ANQGSEA. Trimming took off 6 bases at V and 1 base at J, with 7 bases between the two ends. The CDR3 nucleotides read TGCAGCGTAGACGACAGCAATCAGCCCCAGCATTTT. Translating gives CSVDDSNQPQHF.

This clone was detected only a few times. The CDR3 nucleotides are TGCGCCAGCAGCCTGGGGACAGGGGGCTTTGAAGGTCAGCCCCAGCATTTT. Its translation: CASSLGTGGFEGQPQHF. This rearrangement joins TRBV5-1 to TRBJ1-5, with 12 positions matching TRBD1. Germline CDR1 is SGHRS and CDR2 is YFSETQ. After removal of 4 bases from V and 6 bases from J, the junction contained 11 bases not matched to a gene. The CDR3 covers 17 residues.

This chain joins TRBV7-9 and TRBJ2-3; the match to TRBD2 covers 7 bases. The V segment lost 4 bases and the J segment 5 bases; nucleotides outside the gene matches: 9. The CDR3 length is 15 residues. CDR1 SEHNR and CDR2 FQNEAQ come from the germline V gene (reference sequence). The CDR3 region has the DNA TGTGCCAGCAGCTCTGGGGGGGGGATCGTAGATACGCAGTATTTT. Protein: CASSSGGGIVDTQYF.

This clone occurred a few times. Other DNA sequences in the same sample also yield this CDR3. The chain joins TRBV9 to TRBJ2-7, with D possibly matching TRBD2 (5 bases). From germline, CDR1 is SGDLS and CDR2 YYNGEE. There are 13 residues in the CDR3. V dropped 0 bases and J dropped 2 bases, with 6 bases sitting between them. As DNA, the CDR3 is TGTGCCAGCAGCGTAGCCGGGGCCTACGAGCAGTACTTC. Protein product: CASSVAGAYEQYF.

The rearrangement links TRBV2 to TRBJ2-7; no firm D call. Germline assignment: CDR1 SNHLY and CDR2 FYNNEI. The CDR3 runs to 14 residues. V gave up 3 bases and J gave up 2 bases, with 11 bases separating them. For the CDR3, the DNA is TGTGCCAGCAGTGAGGGTCTAGTCCCCTACGAGCAGTACTTC. Its protein is CASSEGLVPYEQYF.

The V gene is TRBV29-1, the J gene TRBJ2-7, with D uncertain. Germline V lookup: CDR1 SQVTM, CDR2 ANQGSEA. The CDR3 runs 13 residues. V lost 6 bases, J lost 3 bases, and 15 bases lay in between. CDR3 in amino acids: CSVVVPGVYEQYF. In DNA, the CDR3 is TGCAGCGTAGTCGTACCTGGGGTCTACGAGCAGTACTTC.

This clone was found a few times. The chain has TRBV25-1 and TRBJ1-6; D perhaps matches TRBD1 (5 bases). V was pared by 5 bases and J by 5 bases, with 13 bases between. There are 15 residues in the CDR3. Germline V lookup: CDR1 MGHDK, CDR2 SYGVNS. CDR3 region: CASSITGPNNSPLHF. The DNA of the CDR3 is TGTGCCAGCAGTATCACGGGACCCAATAATTCACCCCTCCACTTT. Using reference TRBV25-1 and TRBJ1-6 for the parts outside the CDR3, the full variable domain is EADIYQTPRYLVIGTGKKITLECSQTMGHDKMYWYQQDPGMELHLIHYSYGVNSTEKGDLSSESTVSRIRTEHFPLTLESARPSHTSQYLCASSITGPNNSPLHFGNGTRLTVT.

The V gene is TRBV29-1, the J gene TRBJ1-2; D is unresolved. In germline, CDR1 is SQVTM, CDR2 ANQGSEA. This CDR3 has 11 residues. The V end lost 5 bases, the J end lost 1 base, and 5 bases lay between the germline ends. The CDR3 loop is CSVPVNYGYTF. The CDR3, as DNA: TGCAGCGTTCCCGTTAACTATGGCTACACCTTC.

CDR3 in amino acids: CASSQSEEGLNTEAFF. The CDR3 DNA sequence: TGCGCCAGCAGTCAATCGGAGGAGGGTTTAAACACTGAAGCTTTCTTT. V and J are TRBV23-1 and TRBJ1-1; D gene uncertain. TRBV23-1 is assigned to the ORF class and has an uncertain function. The length of the CDR3 is 16 residues. V was trimmed by 0 bases and J by 2 bases, leaving 13 bases between them.

This clone came up a few times. The V and J genes are TRBV19 and TRBJ2-7; TRBD1 agrees at 9 bases. Germline assignment: CDR1 LNHDA and CDR2 SQIVND (reference sequence). The V and J ends lost 2 bases and 0 bases, in that order; junction bases with no gene match: 8. CDR3 size: 17 residues. CDR3 sequence: CASSITPGTGHSYEQYF. For the CDR3, the DNA is TGTGCCAGTAGTATAACCCCCGGGACAGGGCACTCCTACGAGCAGTACTTC.

Only a few counts were recorded for this clone. The same CDR3 arises from other DNA sequences in this sample as well. The chain links TRBV29-1 to TRBJ2-5, with 8 bases lining up with TRBD2. Germline loops: CDR1 SQVTM, CDR2 ANQGSEA. After removal of 4 bases from V and 2 bases from J, the junction contained 0 bases not matched to a gene. The CDR3 totals 12 residues. CDR3 in amino acids: CSVASGQETQYF. CDR3 bases: TGCAGCGTTGCTAGCGGGCAAGAGACCCAGTACTTC.

CDR3 sequence reads: CASSQGGELFF. The CDR3 region has the DNA TGTGCCAGCAGCCAGGGCGGGGAGCTGTTTTTT. The V and J genes are TRBV6-5 and TRBJ2-2, with D maybe TRBD1 (5 bases). This CDR3 is built from 11 residues. V was cut by 6 bases and J by 7 bases, with 6 bases left in between. CDR1 MNHEY and CDR2 SVGAGI come from the germline V gene.

In this sample, this clone turned up a few times. CDR3 DNA: TGTGCCAGCAGCTTGCGAAGGGGACAAGAGACCCAGTACTTC. Translated, it gives CASSLRRGQETQYF. The J gene is TRBJ2-5, the V gene TRBV5-4; TRBD1 is a possible D gene (5 bases). Per germline, CDR1 SGHNT and CDR2 YYREEE (reference sequence). V was cut by 1 base and J by 2 bases, with 9 bases left in between. The CDR3 has 14 amino acids.

The V gene is TRBV30, the J gene TRBJ1-2; D gene unclear. Germline V gene sequence: CDR1 GTSNPN, CDR2 SVGIG (reference sequence). CDR3 size: 12 residues. The V end lost 3 bases, the J end lost 0 bases, and 5 bases lay between the germline ends. In DNA form, the CDR3 reads TGTGCCTGGAGCGGACCTAACTATGGCTACACCTTC. Translating gives CAWSGPNYGYTF.

V is TRBV5-1 and J is TRBJ2-1; no clear D gene. The V end lost 0 bases, the J end lost 9 bases, and 4 bases lay between the germline ends. The CDR3 has 11 residues. Per germline, CDR1 SGHRS and CDR2 YFSETQ. CDR3 sequence (DNA): TGCGCCAGCAGCTTGGGGGGTGAGCAGTTCTTC. It yields the protein CASSLGGEQFF.

This clone was seen a handful of times. The sample carries other DNA sequences with the same CDR3. This chain joins TRBV29-1 and TRBJ2-2; maybe TRBD1 (6 bases). Trimming pared 3 bases from V and 4 bases from J, leaving 9 bases between. The CDR3 length is 13 residues. Germline-derived CDR1 and CDR2 are SQVTM and ANQGSEA. The CDR3 DNA sequence: TGCAGCGTTGACAGGGGTGGCACCGGGGAGCTGTTTTTT. It yields the protein CSVDRGGTGELFF.

The chain couples TRBV11-2 to TRBJ2-7, with D maybe TRBD2 (5 bases). This CDR3 region has 14 residues. From germline, CDR1 is SGHAT and CDR2 FQNNGV. The ends were cut back, 5 bases at V and 0 bases at J, with 11 bases in the middle. The CDR3 spells CASSRSGGSYEQYF. The CDR3 nucleotides read TGTGCCAGCAGCCGAAGCGGAGGCTCCTACGAGCAGTACTTC.

This chain joins TRBV5-1 and TRBJ1-2; no clear D gene. This CDR3 has 14 amino acids. V shed 4 bases and J shed 3 bases, with 13 bases lying between them. CDR1 and CDR2 (germline): SGHRS, YFSETQ. In DNA, the CDR3 is TGCGCCAGCAGCCGACTCCCCTCGGACTATGGCTACACCTTC. Amino acid sequence: CASSRLPSDYGYTF.

In this sample, this clone turned up a few times. This sequence joins TRBV18 and TRBJ2-5, with 7 positions matching TRBD1. Germline CDR1 KGHSH, CDR2 LQKENI. The CDR3 runs to 14 residues. Trimming removed 2 bases from V and 3 bases from J; junction bases left unmatched: 3. CDR3 region: CASSPRQGEETQYF. The CDR3 DNA reads as TGTGCCAGCTCACCAAGGCAGGGGGAAGAGACCCAGTACTTC.

The chain couples TRBV29-1 to TRBJ2-7; D remains unclear. This CDR3 is 12 amino acids long. The germline gives CDR1 SQVTM, CDR2 ANQGSEA. The V gene lost 3 bases and the J gene lost 5 bases, with 11 bases spanning the gap. The CDR3 is CSVDHGRDEQYF. The CDR3 coding sequence is TGCAGCGTTGACCATGGCCGCGACGAGCAGTACTTC.